This T cell receptor (beta chain) was sequenced in a study of Tregs in tolerant kidney transplant recipients. Clones were read by immunoSEQ multiplex PCR, and TCRdb kept only the in-frame ones, dropping some. The table has about 94,000 clones, more than 85% seen once. Germline loops: CDR1 MNHEY, CDR2 SVGAGI. The CDR3 sequence is 12 residues long. Trimming shortened V by 5 bases and J by 4 bases, and 8 bases separated the two germline ends. Thawed PBMCs were FACS-sorted into unstimulated CD4+CD25+CD127- regulatory T cells, CD4+CD25- non-regulatory cells, CD4 and CD8 cells. The material was CD4+ T cells from blood, obtained before the transplant. The chain joins TRBV6-5 to TRBJ1-2; no reliable D call. This TCR derives from a human donor who received a combined kidney and bone marrow transplant. The CDR3 DNA is TGTGCCAGCAGTAATCGGGTCTATGGCTACACCTTC. It encodes CASSNRVYGYTF.